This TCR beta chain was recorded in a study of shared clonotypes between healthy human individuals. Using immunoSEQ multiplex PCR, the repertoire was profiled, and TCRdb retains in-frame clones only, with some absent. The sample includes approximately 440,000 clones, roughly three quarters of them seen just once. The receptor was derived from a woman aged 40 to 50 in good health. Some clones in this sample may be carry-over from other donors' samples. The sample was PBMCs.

This CDR3 is CASSWTGTSYEQYF. CDR3 DNA: TGTGCCAGCAGCTGGACAGGGACCTCCTACGAGCAGTACTTC. The chain combines TRBV2 with TRBJ2-7, with 8 bases that match TRBD1. Germline V gene data show CDR1 as SNHLY and CDR2 as FYNNEI. The CDR3 is made up of 14 amino acids. The trim removed 6 bases at V and 0 bases at J, leaving 4 bases unmatched.